This T cell receptor (beta chain) was sequenced in a study of STAT5B mutations in CD4+ large granular lymphocyte leukemia. Study conclusions and caveats: Main leukemic clonotypes were patient-specific, but roughly 26% appeared at low frequency elsewhere. Top patient clones used TRBV06 genes more often: 8/27 versus 2/35 in controls.

The repertoire was sequenced with immunoSEQ multiplex PCR; TCRdb's copy has only in-frame clones and lacks some. The sample yields about 32,000 clones, around 81% seen once. Germline V gene lookup returns CDR1 SNHLY and CDR2 FYNNEI. Between the trimmed V and J ends, which lost 5 bases and 0 bases, there was a span of 8 bases. CDR3 length: 14 amino acids. Of note for this clone: The target antigen is unknown.

Healthy controls were blood donor buffy coats. The chain is built from TRBV2 and TRBJ1-5; D unclear. Sequencing input: CD4+ T cells from blood buffy coats. This TCR was recovered from a human donor in good health. The CDR3 DNA reads TGTGCCAGCAGTACCCAGAATAGCAATCAGCCCCAGCATTTT. As protein: CASSTQNSNQPQHF. Looking up the rest from reference TRBV2 and TRBJ1-5 gives the full variable domain: EPEVTQTPSHQVTQMGQEVILRCVPISNHLYFYWYRQILGQKVEFLVSFYNNEISEKSEIFDDQFSVERPDGSNFTLKIRSTKLEDSAMYFCASSTQNSNQPQHFGDGTRLSIL.